The clone carrying this T cell receptor (beta chain) has a count of ten or more. What it binds is unknown. The entry originates in a study of human T cells and chemical hapten exposure. Across the study: While the approximately 24-week study was under way, patients received diphenylcyclopropenone on the scalp every week. Findings of the study overall: Relative to controls, expanded TCRs formed significantly more large CDR3 similarity clusters. With regard to DPC sensitization, TCRs above 1 in 1000 frequency did not change.

As for time point: patch test 2, 6 weeks after DPC sensitization. Indicated treatment: therapeutic diphenylcyclopropenone sensitization with weekly scalp DPC. CDR3 size: 16 residues. The V gene lost 5 bases and the J gene lost 5 bases, with 21 bases spanning the gap. Germline V gene lookup returns CDR1 SGHVS and CDR2 FQNEAQ. TCRdb used MiXCR to reprocess the RACE reads, holding one entry per CDR3 protein. The sample records around 99,000 distinct CDR3 sequences, roughly 10% being singletons. The clonotype was recovered from a woman aged 40 to 50 with alopecia areata. Some clones in this sample may be carry-over from other donors' samples. The material was whole blood, obtained in connection with sensitization to the hapten diphenylcyclopropenone (DPC). This chain joins TRBV7-8 and TRBJ1-1; D unresolved. CDR3 nucleotide sequence: TGTGCCAGCAGCCCAATCGAGTTTAGGTCTCGTACTGAAGCTTTCTTT. Translated: CASSPIEFRSRTEAFF.